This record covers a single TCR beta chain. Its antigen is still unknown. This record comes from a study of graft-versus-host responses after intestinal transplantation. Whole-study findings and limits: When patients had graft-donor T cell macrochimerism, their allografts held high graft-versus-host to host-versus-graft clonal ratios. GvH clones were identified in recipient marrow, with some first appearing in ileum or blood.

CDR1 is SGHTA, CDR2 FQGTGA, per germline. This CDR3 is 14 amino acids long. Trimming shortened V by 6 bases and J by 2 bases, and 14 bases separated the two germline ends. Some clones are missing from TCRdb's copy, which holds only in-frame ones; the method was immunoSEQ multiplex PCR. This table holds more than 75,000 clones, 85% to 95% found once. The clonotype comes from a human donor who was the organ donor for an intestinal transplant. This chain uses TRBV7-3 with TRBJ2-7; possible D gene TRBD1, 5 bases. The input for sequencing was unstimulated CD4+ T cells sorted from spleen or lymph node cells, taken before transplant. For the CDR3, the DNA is TGTGCCAGCAGTCCCCAACCAGGGACCTACGAGCAGTACTTC. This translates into CASSPQPGTYEQYF. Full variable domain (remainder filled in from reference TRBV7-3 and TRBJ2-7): GAGVSQTPSNKVTEKGKYVELRCDPISGHTALYWYRQSLGQGPEFLIYFQGTGAADDSGLPNDRFFAVRPEGSVSTLKIQRTERGDSAVYLCASSPQPGTYEQYFGPGTRLTVT.